A single sample is the source of the 14 T cell receptor beta chains below, sequenced in a study of cytomegalovirus exposure and HLA in healthy donors. This PCR relied on a set of 60 Vbeta primers and 13 Jbeta primers. The protocol was immunoSEQ multiplex PCR, while the TCRdb copy is restricted to in-frame clones and leaves out a portion. In the table there are 110,000 or so clones, approximately 76% of which are singletons. Source material: PBMCs. The source is a man over 45 in good health and CMV-seropositive.

The chain carries TRBV10-1 and TRBJ2-5, with D perhaps matching TRBD1 (7 bases). The CDR3 is 15 residues long. Germline V gene lookup returns CDR1 WNHNN and CDR2 SYGVQD (reference sequence). Trimming took off 4 bases at V and 5 bases at J, with 17 bases between the two ends. The CDR3 protein is CASSGGRGGGETQYF. CDR3 DNA sequence: TGCGCCAGCAGTGGGGGTCGAGGAGGGGGCGAGACCCAGTACTTC.

The V call is TRBV6-1, the J call TRBJ1-1, with a weak D call TRBD1 (5 bases). Germline values: CDR1 MNHNS, CDR2 SASEGT. This CDR3 spans 15 amino acids. The V end lost 6 bases, the J end lost 2 bases, and 16 bases lay between the germline ends. The CDR3, as DNA: TGTGCCAGCAGCAGGGCCCTTGACGTTAACACTGAAGCTTTCTTT. It encodes CASSRALDVNTEAFF.

CDR3 in amino acids: CASSRPGEKSSYEQYF. CDR3 sequence (DNA): TGTGCCAGTAGTAGACCGGGAGAAAAGAGCTCCTACGAGCAGTACTTC. The rearrangement links TRBV19 to TRBJ2-7; a possible D gene is TRBD2 (6 bases). The CDR3 loop spans 16 amino acids. V was trimmed by 4 bases and J by 0 bases, leaving 16 bases between them. Germline values: CDR1 LNHDA, CDR2 SQIVND (reference sequence).

V is TRBV6-6 and J is TRBJ2-3; the match to TRBD2 covers 9 bases. The germline V gene has CDR1 MNHNY and CDR2 SVGAGI (reference sequence). This CDR3 spans 15 amino acids. After removal of 5 bases from V and 5 bases from J, the junction contained 8 bases not matched to a gene. CDR3 sequence: CASSPLSGGGDTQYF. For the CDR3, the DNA is TGTGCCAGCAGTCCCCTTAGCGGGGGAGGAGATACGCAGTATTTT.

This chain links TRBV19 with TRBJ1-5; D not resolved. V lost 0 bases, J lost 0 bases, and 9 bases lay in between. The CDR3 has 16 amino acids. Germline values: CDR1 LNHDA, CDR2 SQIVND (reference sequence). The CDR3 is CASSIDLEYSNQPQHF. DNA of the CDR3: TGTGCCAGTAGTATAGATCTGGAGTATAGCAATCAGCCCCAGCATTTT.

This clone came up once. The rearrangement links TRBV15 to TRBJ2-2, with a tentative D call TRBD2 (7 bases). V gave up 5 bases and J gave up 5 bases, with 24 bases separating them. Per germline, CDR1 LNHNV and CDR2 YYDKDF (reference sequence). The CDR3 has 18 residues. CDR3 coding DNA: TGTGCCACCAGCCCCAAGCGCGGGGGCAGGCTAGGAACCGGGGAGCTGTTTTTT. Its translation is CATSPKRGGRLGTGELFF.

The rearrangement joins TRBV10-3 to TRBJ2-7, with no clear D. Deletions cut 5 bases from V and 3 bases from J, with 5 bases between. This CDR3 is built from 11 residues. Per the germline V gene, CDR1 is ENHRY and CDR2 is SYGVKD. The CDR3 nucleotides read TGTGCCATCAGTTCAGACTACGAGCAGTACTTC. This encodes CAISSDYEQYF.

This clone is labeled medium-sized. The chain uses TRBV5-6 and TRBJ2-1; TRBD2 is a possible D gene (5 bases). V lost 0 bases, J lost 8 bases, and 21 bases lay in between. There are 17 residues in the CDR3. Germline CDR1 reads SGHDT; CDR2 reads YYEEEE. DNA of the CDR3: TGTGCCAGCAGCTTGGCCCTGAGGGCCCTCCGAGGCCATGAGCAGTTCTTC. It translates to CASSLALRALRGHEQFF.

This rearrangement joins TRBV10-1 to TRBJ2-1; D might be TRBD1 (5 bases). Germline values: CDR1 WNHNN, CDR2 SYGVQD (reference sequence). V was cut by 6 bases and J by 5 bases, with 11 bases left in between. There are 13 residues in the CDR3. DNA of the CDR3: TGCGCCAGCAGCAGATCAGGGAACAATGAGCAGTTCTTC. This gives the protein CASSRSGNNEQFF.

J is TRBJ2-7 and V is TRBV5-8, with D perhaps TRBD1 (6 bases). CDR1 is SGHTS and CDR2 is YDEGEE in the germline V gene. Trimming left V 5 bases short and J 3 bases short, with 18 bases between. CDR3 length equals 15 residues. CDR3 bases: TGTGCCAGCAGTCTTACAGGGCTCATCATCTACGAGCAGTACTTC. Its protein product is CASSLTGLIIYEQYF. Filled out from reference TRBV5-8 and TRBJ2-7, the complete variable domain reads EAGVTQSPTHLIKTRGQQATLRCSPISGHTSVYWYQQALGLGLQFLLWYDEGEERNRGNFPPRFSGRQFPNYSSELNVNALELEDSALYLCASSLTGLIIYEQYFGPGTRLTVT.

This clone was picked up one time. CDR3 residues: CAGARAGVEEQYF. In DNA, the CDR3 is TGTGCCGGGGCGAGAGCGGGAGTAGAAGAGCAGTACTTC. The rearrangement uses TRBV7-9 and TRBJ2-7; TRBD2 matches 8 bases. After removal of 11 bases from V and 7 bases from J, the junction contained 13 bases not matched to a gene. Per germline, CDR1 SEHNR and CDR2 FQNEAQ (reference sequence). The CDR3 runs 13 residues.

The chain uses TRBV29-1 and TRBJ2-5, with 10 nucleotides matching TRBD1. The assigned J gene may be wrong: the sequence end matches TRBJ2-7 better. Per germline, CDR1 SQVTM and CDR2 ANQGSEA. CDR3 length equals 13 residues. The CDR3 spells CSAKTGGLYEQYF. Written as DNA, the CDR3 is TGCAGCGCCAAGACAGGGGGCCTCTACGAGCAGTACTTC.

The rearrangement joins TRBV11-2 to TRBJ1-1, with a possible D match to TRBD1 (5 bases). The CDR3 is 15 residues long. The germline V and J ends were trimmed by 6 bases and 3 bases, with 17 bases remaining between them. The V gene's germline CDR1 is SGHAT and CDR2 FQNNGV. The chain's CDR3 is CASSLPSCRDTEAFF. CDR3 nucleotides: TGTGCCAGCAGTCTTCCCTCCTGCAGGGACACTGAAGCTTTCTTT.

This rearrangement joins TRBV7-6 to TRBJ2-2, with 8 bases lining up with TRBD2. Per the germline V gene, CDR1 is SGHVS and CDR2 is FNYEAQ. V shed 5 bases, J shed 7 bases, and the junction held 9 bases outside the gene matches. The CDR3 totals 15 residues. The CDR3 region has the DNA TGTGCCAGCAGCACCGGGACTAGTGGGAACGGGGAGCTGTTTTTT. The encoded protein is CASSTGTSGNGELFF.